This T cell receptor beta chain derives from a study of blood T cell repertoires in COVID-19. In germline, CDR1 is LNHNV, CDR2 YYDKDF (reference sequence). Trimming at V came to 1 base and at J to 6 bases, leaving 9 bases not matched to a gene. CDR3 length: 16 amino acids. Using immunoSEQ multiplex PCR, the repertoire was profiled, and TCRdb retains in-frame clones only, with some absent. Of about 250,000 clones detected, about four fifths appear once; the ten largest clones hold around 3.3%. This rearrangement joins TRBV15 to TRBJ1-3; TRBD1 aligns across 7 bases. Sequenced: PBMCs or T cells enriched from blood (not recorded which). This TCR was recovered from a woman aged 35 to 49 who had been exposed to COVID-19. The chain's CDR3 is CATSRAGTAVSNTIYF. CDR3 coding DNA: TGTGCCACCAGCAGAGCCGGGACAGCAGTCTCAAACACCATATATTTT.